Included here is one TCR beta chain sequence, with context. This sample was taken from a study of blood T cell repertoires in COVID-19. Original data processing: Cell counts per sample came from amplifying reference gene primers. Profiling relied on immunoSEQ multiplex PCR, and the TCRdb table lists in-frame clones only, not all of them. For V, J and clone size, that table is used; D and trimming come from the DNA. The sample carries some 410,000 clones, more than 75% recorded once. Per germline, CDR1 SGDLS and CDR2 YYNGEE. V lost 4 bases and J lost 4; bases outside the gene matches: 12. The CDR3 is 16 residues long. Recruits, aged about 18 to 95 years, lived in 25 or so US areas. Participants had their cohort set by participant-reported clinical history.

V is TRBV9 and J is TRBJ2-7; 9 bases agree with TRBD1. The TCR originated in a woman in her 30s with acute COVID-19. The specimen was PBMCs or T cells enriched from blood (not recorded which). The CDR3 DNA reads as TGTGCCAGCAGCCGGACAGGGGCCACCGTCGGGTACGAGCAGTACTTC. Protein sequence: CASSRTGATVGYEQYF.